This entry concerns a single T cell receptor (beta chain). The antigen is undetermined. The germline CDR1 and CDR2 sequences are LNHDA and SQIVND (reference sequence). Trimming shortened V by 2 bases and J by 1 base, and 3 bases separated the two germline ends. CDR3 length: 13 amino acids. This specimen comes from a study of cytomegalovirus exposure and HLA in healthy donors. As for the study in general: There were 90 million to 130 million unique TCR beta sequences, drawn from approximately 180 million T cells, in an earlier analysis. The study's findings and limits: Accurate HLA-A and HLA-B prediction from TCR beta sequences was reported for most subjects.

The PCR used 60 Vbeta and 13 Jbeta primers. Only in-frame clones appear in the TCRdb table, and some are missing; sequencing was by immunoSEQ multiplex PCR. The repertoire consists of 150,000 to 200,000 clones, with over 70% occurring once and the leading ten covering 5.7%. Sequenced input: PBMCs. The rearrangement links TRBV19 to TRBJ1-5; no definite D call. This TCR came from a man between 35 and 55 years old in good health and CMV-seronegative. The CDR3 here is CASSIQSNQPQHF. The CDR3 DNA follows: TGTGCCAGTAGTATACAGAGCAATCAGCCCCAGCATTTT.